A single sample is the source of the 25 T cell receptor beta chains below, sequenced in a study of cytomegalovirus exposure and HLA in healthy donors. PCR was performed using 60 Vbeta and 13 Jbeta primers. Sequencing used immunoSEQ multiplex PCR; TCRdb keeps in-frame clones, though not all of them. The profile covers 210,000 or so clones, with about three quarters appearing a single time and less than 0.6% taken by the ten largest. Sequencing was performed on PBMCs. The source of these receptors is a boy aged 10-17 years in good health and CMV-seronegative.

This clone appeared a single time. The gene calls are TRBV5-6 and TRBJ1-5; D is ambiguous. Per the germline V gene, CDR1 is SGHDT and CDR2 is YYEEEE. CDR3 length: 13 residues. The V gene lost 2 bases and the J gene lost 5 bases, with 8 bases spanning the gap. CDR3 nucleotides: TGTGCCAGCAGCTTTCAGGATTATCAGCCCCAGCATTTT. Translating it yields CASSFQDYQPQHF.

The rearrangement joins TRBV7-2 to TRBJ2-7; D call uncertain. V was shortened by 1 base and J by 0 bases, with 7 bases between the two germline ends. CDR1 is SGHTA and CDR2 is FQGNSA in the germline V gene. The CDR3 loop spans 14 amino acids. CDR3 DNA sequence: TGTGCCAGCAGCTTAGATGTCCGCTCCTACGAGCAGTACTTC. Protein product: CASSLDVRSYEQYF.

The chain uses TRBV15 and TRBJ2-7, with D possibly TRBD1 on 5 matching bases. The germline V and J ends were trimmed by 1 base and 4 bases, with 8 bases remaining between them. CDR1 is LNHNV, CDR2 YYDKDF, per germline (reference sequence). This CDR3 has 13 amino acids. The CDR3 reads CATSRGQTYEQYF. In nucleotides, the CDR3 is TGTGCCACCAGCAGAGGACAGACATACGAGCAGTACTTC.

The rearrangement uses TRBV6-6 and TRBJ2-1, with a weak D call TRBD2 (5 bases). This CDR3 comprises 12 residues. V was clipped by 6 bases and J by 7 bases, with 10 bases between them. Per the germline V gene, CDR1 is MNHNY and CDR2 is SVGAGI (reference sequence). The CDR3 here is CASRTEANEQFF. The CDR3 DNA reads as TGTGCCAGCAGGACGGAGGCGAATGAGCAGTTCTTC.

This chain links TRBV5-1 with TRBJ2-2; 8 nucleotides align to TRBD2. V was clipped by 0 bases and J by 6 bases; unmatched bases: 4. CDR1 and CDR2 (germline): SGHRS, YFSETQ. The CDR3 totals 15 residues. This chain's CDR3 is CASSLAASGSGELFF. The CDR3 DNA sequence: TGCGCCAGCAGCTTGGCGGCTAGCGGGTCCGGGGAGCTGTTTTTT. The full variable domain, with the rest looked up from reference TRBV5-1 and TRBJ2-2, is KAGVTQTPRYLIKTRGQQVTLSCSPISGHRSVSWYQQTPGQGLQFLFEYFSETQRNKGNFPGRFSGRQFSNSRSEMNVSTLELGDSALYLCASSLAASGSGELFFGEGSRLTVL.

The sample holds a few counts of this clone. The chain carries TRBV30 and TRBJ2-5; D is possibly TRBD2 (6 bases). The CDR3 covers 15 residues. V dropped 3 bases and J dropped 2 bases, with 16 bases sitting between them. Germline CDR1 reads GTSNPN; CDR2 reads SVGIG (reference sequence). This CDR3 reads CAWSLGWGLQETQYF. The CDR3 region has the DNA TGTGCCTGGAGCCTTGGGTGGGGACTTCAAGAGACCCAGTACTTC.

This CDR3 reads CASSFGLWTGELFF. Here the CDR3 DNA reads TGTGCCAGCAGCTTCGGGTTGTGGACCGGGGAGCTGTTTTTT. The J gene is TRBJ2-2, the V gene TRBV11-3; no reliable D call. V was cut by 3 bases and J by 5 bases, with 10 bases left in between. This CDR3 region has 14 residues. The germline V gene has CDR1 SGHNT and CDR2 YENEEA.

The chain uses TRBV15 and TRBJ2-2; 9 nucleotides agree with TRBD1. V shed 2 bases and J 3 bases; nucleotides not matched to a gene: 4. CDR3 size: 16 residues. The germline gives CDR1 LNHNV, CDR2 YYDKDF (reference sequence). CDR3 sequence reads: CATSRPGQGDTGELFF. CDR3 DNA: TGTGCCACCAGCAGACCGGGACAGGGTGACACCGGGGAGCTGTTTTTT.

The V call is TRBV2, the J call TRBJ1-5; no definite D call. Per germline, CDR1 SNHLY and CDR2 FYNNEI. The V end lost 10 bases, the J end lost 9 bases, and 16 bases lay between the germline ends. CDR3 size: 12 residues. The CDR3 loop reads CAILKLFGPQHF. The CDR3 DNA reads as TGTGCCATACTCAAATTGTTTGGGCCCCAGCATTTT.

The chain recombines TRBV2 with TRBJ2-5; a weak D match, TRBD1 (5 bases). Per the germline V gene, CDR1 is SNHLY and CDR2 is FYNNEI. The CDR3 has 10 amino acids. V lost 5 bases and J lost 8, with 6 bases in between. The CDR3 loop is CASSQGTQYF. The CDR3 nucleotides are TGTGCCAGCAGTCAGGGAACCCAGTACTTC. The full variable domain, its missing parts supplied by reference TRBV2 and TRBJ2-5, is EPEVTQTPSHQVTQMGQEVILRCVPISNHLYFYWYRQILGQKVEFLVSFYNNEISEKSEIFDDQFSVERPDGSNFTLKIRSTKLEDSAMYFCASSQGTQYFGPGTRLLVL.

The chain links TRBV30 to TRBJ1-5; TRBD1 is a possible D gene (6 bases). V was clipped by 1 base and J by 6 bases, with 10 bases between them. Germline CDR1 is GTSNPN and CDR2 is SVGIG (reference sequence). The length of the CDR3 is 13 residues. The CDR3 loop is CAWSGGGGQPQHF. The CDR3 DNA sequence: TGTGCCTGGAGTGGGGGAGGGGGTCAGCCCCAGCATTTT.

The gene calls are TRBV6-1 and TRBJ1-2; 7 positions agree with TRBD1. The CDR3 spans 15 residues. The germline gives CDR1 MNHNS, CDR2 SASEGT. The ends lost 2 bases at V and 2 bases at J; junction bases unmatched: 5. CDR3 in amino acids: CASSESPTGNYGYTF. CDR3 sequence (DNA): TGTGCCAGCAGTGAAAGCCCGACAGGGAACTATGGCTACACCTTC.

The rearrangement uses TRBV5-1 and TRBJ2-7; D might be TRBD2 (5 bases). Germline CDR1 reads SGHRS; CDR2 reads YFSETQ. This CDR3 is built from 13 residues. Trimming removed 0 bases at V and 6 bases at J, with 10 bases between. The CDR3 nucleotides are TGCGCCAGCAGCTTGGAACGAGGGAGCGAGCAGTACTTC. It codes for CASSLERGSEQYF.

The chain uses TRBV5-1 and TRBJ1-1, with a tentative D call TRBD1 (6 bases). The length of the CDR3 is 15 residues. The germline gives CDR1 SGHRS, CDR2 YFSETQ. V was shortened by 0 bases and J by 4 bases, with 13 bases between the two germline ends. As DNA, the CDR3 is TGCGCCAGCAGCTTGGGCGCAGGGGCGGGCACTGAAGCTTTCTTT. This sequence encodes CASSLGAGAGTEAFF.

This clone was found a few times. The rearrangement joins TRBV25-1 to TRBJ2-2; weak D call: TRBD2 (5 bases). The V end was cut by 1 base, the J end by 0 bases, with 9 bases between. Looked up from germline, CDR1 is MGHDK and CDR2 is SYGVNS. The CDR3 spans 16 residues. The DNA for the CDR3 is TGTGCCAGCAGTGAATCGGGATTTTCGAACACCGGGGAGCTGTTTTTT. Amino acid sequence: CASSESGFSNTGELFF.

The CDR3 loop is CSARGQRLSYGYTF. The CDR3 coding sequence is TGCAGCGCTAGGGGACAGCGCCTTAGCTATGGCTACACCTTC. The chain has TRBV29-1 and TRBJ1-2; TRBD1 aligns across 7 bases. This CDR3 has 14 amino acids. The germline CDR1 and CDR2 sequences are SQVTM and ANQGSEA. Trimming cost V 7 bases and J 4 bases; bases outside gene matches: 12.

This chain uses TRBV6-5 with TRBJ2-7, with 14 bases lining up with TRBD2. Germline CDR1 is MNHEY and CDR2 is SVGAGI. The CDR3 spans 15 residues. The trim removed 5 bases at V and 4 bases at J, leaving 4 bases unmatched. CDR3 amino acids: CASSRRTSGRYEQYF. The CDR3 DNA reads as TGTGCCAGCAGTCGTCGGACTAGCGGGAGGTACGAGCAGTACTTC.

The sample holds one count of this clone. This chain links TRBV7-3 with TRBJ2-3; 7 bases align to TRBD2. The length of the CDR3 is 15 residues. CDR1 SGHTA and CDR2 FQGTGA come from the germline V gene. V shed 5 bases and J 6 bases; nucleotides not matched to a gene: 11. The CDR3 DNA sequence: TGTGCCAGCAGCCGGACTAGTGATTACTTGGATACGCAGTATTTT. This codes for CASSRTSDYLDTQYF.

The chain joins TRBV4-1 to TRBJ2-5; 9 bases fit TRBD1. The ends lost 3 bases at V and 11 bases at J; junction bases unmatched: 13. CDR3 length: 15 residues. From germline, CDR1 is MGHRA and CDR2 YSYEKL. The CDR3 here is CASSHPGQGRGEQYF. For the CDR3, the DNA is TGCGCCAGCAGCCATCCCGGACAGGGGCGAGGGGAGCAGTACTTC.

This clone was found a few times. The V and J genes are TRBV11-3 and TRBJ1-1, with a possible D match to TRBD1 (6 bases). This CDR3 has 12 amino acids. Germline V lookup: CDR1 SGHNT, CDR2 YENEEA. The germline V and J ends were trimmed by 1 base and 6 bases, with 6 bases remaining between them. CDR3 sequence reads: CASSLGTAEAFF. The CDR3 nucleotides are TGTGCCAGCAGCTTAGGGACAGCTGAAGCTTTCTTT.

This chain uses TRBV5-1 with TRBJ2-5; TRBD2 agrees at 11 bases. Unmatched junction bases numbered 2, after V lost 0 bases and J lost 4 bases. The CDR3 is 15 residues long. From germline, CDR1 is SGHRS and CDR2 YFSETQ. CDR3 bases: TGCGCCAGCAGCTTGGGACTAGCGGGATTAGAGACCCAGTACTTC. Its protein is CASSLGLAGLETQYF.

This rearrangement joins TRBV30 to TRBJ1-3; 7 bases line up with TRBD1. The germline V gene has CDR1 GTSNPN and CDR2 SVGIG (reference sequence). CDR3 length equals 15 residues. Germline trimming cut 0 bases from V and 4 bases from J; bases unmatched to any gene: 6. CDR3 DNA sequence: TGTGCCTGGAGTGTACGGAGGGGGCGAGGAAACACCATATATTTT. It specifies CAWSVRRGRGNTIYF.

This chain connects TRBV30 to TRBJ1-2, with 7 bases identical to TRBD1. Germline values: CDR1 GTSNPN, CDR2 SVGIG (reference sequence). The length of the CDR3 is 11 residues. The J segment lost 4 bases and the V segment lost 5 bases, leaving 1 base of the junction unmatched. The chain's CDR3 is CAWRQGYGYTF. The CDR3 DNA reads TGTGCCTGGCGACAGGGCTATGGCTACACCTTC.

The rearrangement links TRBV7-9 to TRBJ1-2; D may be TRBD1 (6 bases). V was trimmed by 6 bases and J by 8 bases, leaving 16 bases between them. Germline V CDR1 and CDR2: SEHNR, FQNEAQ (reference sequence). The CDR3 is 13 residues long. The CDR3: CASSPRGAPGYTF. Written as DNA, the CDR3 is TGTGCCAGCAGTCCTCGGGGGGCTCCCGGCTACACCTTC.

The V gene is TRBV15, the J gene TRBJ1-5; tentative D call: TRBD1 (6 bases). Germline CDR1 is LNHNV and CDR2 is YYDKDF (reference sequence). The CDR3 covers 14 residues. Trimming took 4 bases from V and 7 from J, leaving 14 bases between them. This CDR3 is CATSNRDNLQPQHF. CDR3 DNA sequence: TGTGCCACCAGCAACCGGGACAACCTACAGCCCCAGCATTTT.